The clone carrying this T cell receptor beta chain was found many times. The data belong to a study of blood T cells in healthy people across ages. Next came a second PCR, run for about 7 to 12 cycles, which used a sample-barcoded 5' primer along with a J-beta primer mix. Tags on each cDNA molecule came from a template-switch adaptor with 12 random nucleotides. TCRdb analysed the 5' RACE reads with MiXCR anew, one entry per CDR3 protein. The sample contains more than 900,000 distinct CDR3 sequences, 25% to 35% of which appear only once. This sample was also put to use in a study of T cells of mothers and their children. This second study notes: At a sensitivity of about 100 clones per million clonotypes, no persistent microchimeric T cell clones appeared.

The sequenced material came from blood. This clonotype was obtained from a woman aged 40 to 50 in good health.

This chain's CDR3 is CSARVYTGRDGYTF. CDR3 DNA sequence: TGCAGTGCTAGGGTTTATACAGGGAGGGATGGCTACACCTTC. The rearrangement uses TRBV20-1 and TRBJ1-2; possible D gene TRBD1, 6 bases. This CDR3 comprises 14 residues. The V gene's germline CDR1 is DFQATT and CDR2 SNEGSKA (reference sequence). Trimming shortened V by 3 bases and J by 6 bases, and 17 bases separated the two germline ends.